This TCR beta chain was sequenced in a study of cytomegalovirus exposure and HLA in healthy donors. The wider study: The platform used for the roughly 110 validation repertoires matched that of the roughly 630 first-cohort repertoires, a later analysis reported.

Germline V gives CDR1 SGHRS, CDR2 YFSETQ. The CDR3 is made up of 15 amino acids. V lost 4 bases and J 3 bases, leaving 14 bases between the germline ends. This clone is a singleton in its sample. Repertoires were generated with immunoSEQ multiplex PCR, while TCRdb's copy carries only in-frame clones and drops some. The sample carries around 69,000 clones, 96% recorded once. Specimen: PBMCs. The chain has TRBV5-1 and TRBJ2-1; D gene uncertain. The receptor comes from a woman younger than 35 in good health and CMV-seropositive. In DNA, the CDR3 is TGCGCCAGCAGCGAACTACAACTTTACTACAATGAGCAGTTCTTC. Translated, it gives CASSELQLYYNEQFF.